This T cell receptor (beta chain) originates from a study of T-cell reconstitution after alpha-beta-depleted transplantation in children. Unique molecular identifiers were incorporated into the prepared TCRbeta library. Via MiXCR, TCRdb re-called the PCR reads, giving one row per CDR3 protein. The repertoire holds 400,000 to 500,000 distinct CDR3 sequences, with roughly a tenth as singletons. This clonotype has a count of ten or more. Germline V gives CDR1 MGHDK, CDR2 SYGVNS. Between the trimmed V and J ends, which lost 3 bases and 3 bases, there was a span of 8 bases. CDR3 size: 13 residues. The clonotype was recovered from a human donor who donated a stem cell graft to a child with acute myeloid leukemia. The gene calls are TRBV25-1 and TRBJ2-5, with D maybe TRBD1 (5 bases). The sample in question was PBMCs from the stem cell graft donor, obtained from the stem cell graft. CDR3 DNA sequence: TGTGCCAGCAGTGATACAGGCGAAGAGACCCAGTACTTC. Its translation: CASSDTGEETQYF.